This TCR beta chain emerged from a study of T cell responses to AZD1222 COVID-19 vaccine. There are 14 residues in the CDR3. CDR1 and CDR2 (germline): SGHVS, FNYEAQ. V lost 2 bases, J lost 1 base, and 7 bases lay in between. Produced via immunoSEQ multiplex PCR; TCRdb's table is partial and in-frame only. The sample lists more than 150,000 clones, about nine tenths seen once, with around 1.9% in the top ten. The clonotype comes from an adult who received the AZD1222 COVID-19 vaccine. The chain carries TRBV7-6 and TRBJ2-3; D call uncertain. The source material was peripheral blood, sampled 28 days after the second AZD1222 dose. The CDR3 spells CASSLFGGTDTQYF. The CDR3 coding sequence is TGTGCCAGCAGCTTATTTGGGGGCACAGATACGCAGTATTTT.